These 2 T cell receptor beta chains came from one sample sequenced in a study of Ad26.COV2.S vaccination and SARS-CoV-2 variants. Described treatment: 15 to 20 received Ad26.COV2.S at low or high dose, single or two shots; roughly five received placebo; per-sample allocation not given. Day 63 after the first injection of vaccine or placebo was the sampling time. This table comes from immunoSEQ multiplex PCR, and its TCRdb copy is limited to in-frame clones, with some not included. This sample yields about 420,000 clones, of which approximately 90% are seen a single time; approximately 4% belongs to the top ten. The sequences come from peripheral blood, collected in a trial of Ad26.COV2.S vaccine versus placebo. These receptor sequences come from a person between 18 and 59 years old who received the Ad26.COV2.S COVID-19 vaccine or a placebo.

CDR3 sequence: CASSLGVTGAAQYF. The CDR3 coding sequence is TGTGCCAGCAGCTTGGGGGTGACCGGCGCGGCCCAGTACTTC. The rearrangement joins TRBV28 to TRBJ2-5; D possibly uses TRBD1 or TRBD2 (5 bases each). Trimming removed 6 bases from V and 9 bases from J, with 20 bases in between. The CDR3 contains 14 residues. Germline loops: CDR1 MDHEN, CDR2 SYDVKM.

The chain recombines TRBV14 with TRBJ2-5; 7 positions match TRBD2. V lost 5 bases, J lost 2 bases, and 5 bases stayed unmatched. Germline V CDR1 and CDR2: SGHDN, FVKESK. The CDR3 is made up of 14 amino acids. This CDR3 is CASSRWGGQETQYF. In DNA form, the CDR3 reads TGTGCCAGCAGCAGGTGGGGGGGACAAGAGACCCAGTACTTC.